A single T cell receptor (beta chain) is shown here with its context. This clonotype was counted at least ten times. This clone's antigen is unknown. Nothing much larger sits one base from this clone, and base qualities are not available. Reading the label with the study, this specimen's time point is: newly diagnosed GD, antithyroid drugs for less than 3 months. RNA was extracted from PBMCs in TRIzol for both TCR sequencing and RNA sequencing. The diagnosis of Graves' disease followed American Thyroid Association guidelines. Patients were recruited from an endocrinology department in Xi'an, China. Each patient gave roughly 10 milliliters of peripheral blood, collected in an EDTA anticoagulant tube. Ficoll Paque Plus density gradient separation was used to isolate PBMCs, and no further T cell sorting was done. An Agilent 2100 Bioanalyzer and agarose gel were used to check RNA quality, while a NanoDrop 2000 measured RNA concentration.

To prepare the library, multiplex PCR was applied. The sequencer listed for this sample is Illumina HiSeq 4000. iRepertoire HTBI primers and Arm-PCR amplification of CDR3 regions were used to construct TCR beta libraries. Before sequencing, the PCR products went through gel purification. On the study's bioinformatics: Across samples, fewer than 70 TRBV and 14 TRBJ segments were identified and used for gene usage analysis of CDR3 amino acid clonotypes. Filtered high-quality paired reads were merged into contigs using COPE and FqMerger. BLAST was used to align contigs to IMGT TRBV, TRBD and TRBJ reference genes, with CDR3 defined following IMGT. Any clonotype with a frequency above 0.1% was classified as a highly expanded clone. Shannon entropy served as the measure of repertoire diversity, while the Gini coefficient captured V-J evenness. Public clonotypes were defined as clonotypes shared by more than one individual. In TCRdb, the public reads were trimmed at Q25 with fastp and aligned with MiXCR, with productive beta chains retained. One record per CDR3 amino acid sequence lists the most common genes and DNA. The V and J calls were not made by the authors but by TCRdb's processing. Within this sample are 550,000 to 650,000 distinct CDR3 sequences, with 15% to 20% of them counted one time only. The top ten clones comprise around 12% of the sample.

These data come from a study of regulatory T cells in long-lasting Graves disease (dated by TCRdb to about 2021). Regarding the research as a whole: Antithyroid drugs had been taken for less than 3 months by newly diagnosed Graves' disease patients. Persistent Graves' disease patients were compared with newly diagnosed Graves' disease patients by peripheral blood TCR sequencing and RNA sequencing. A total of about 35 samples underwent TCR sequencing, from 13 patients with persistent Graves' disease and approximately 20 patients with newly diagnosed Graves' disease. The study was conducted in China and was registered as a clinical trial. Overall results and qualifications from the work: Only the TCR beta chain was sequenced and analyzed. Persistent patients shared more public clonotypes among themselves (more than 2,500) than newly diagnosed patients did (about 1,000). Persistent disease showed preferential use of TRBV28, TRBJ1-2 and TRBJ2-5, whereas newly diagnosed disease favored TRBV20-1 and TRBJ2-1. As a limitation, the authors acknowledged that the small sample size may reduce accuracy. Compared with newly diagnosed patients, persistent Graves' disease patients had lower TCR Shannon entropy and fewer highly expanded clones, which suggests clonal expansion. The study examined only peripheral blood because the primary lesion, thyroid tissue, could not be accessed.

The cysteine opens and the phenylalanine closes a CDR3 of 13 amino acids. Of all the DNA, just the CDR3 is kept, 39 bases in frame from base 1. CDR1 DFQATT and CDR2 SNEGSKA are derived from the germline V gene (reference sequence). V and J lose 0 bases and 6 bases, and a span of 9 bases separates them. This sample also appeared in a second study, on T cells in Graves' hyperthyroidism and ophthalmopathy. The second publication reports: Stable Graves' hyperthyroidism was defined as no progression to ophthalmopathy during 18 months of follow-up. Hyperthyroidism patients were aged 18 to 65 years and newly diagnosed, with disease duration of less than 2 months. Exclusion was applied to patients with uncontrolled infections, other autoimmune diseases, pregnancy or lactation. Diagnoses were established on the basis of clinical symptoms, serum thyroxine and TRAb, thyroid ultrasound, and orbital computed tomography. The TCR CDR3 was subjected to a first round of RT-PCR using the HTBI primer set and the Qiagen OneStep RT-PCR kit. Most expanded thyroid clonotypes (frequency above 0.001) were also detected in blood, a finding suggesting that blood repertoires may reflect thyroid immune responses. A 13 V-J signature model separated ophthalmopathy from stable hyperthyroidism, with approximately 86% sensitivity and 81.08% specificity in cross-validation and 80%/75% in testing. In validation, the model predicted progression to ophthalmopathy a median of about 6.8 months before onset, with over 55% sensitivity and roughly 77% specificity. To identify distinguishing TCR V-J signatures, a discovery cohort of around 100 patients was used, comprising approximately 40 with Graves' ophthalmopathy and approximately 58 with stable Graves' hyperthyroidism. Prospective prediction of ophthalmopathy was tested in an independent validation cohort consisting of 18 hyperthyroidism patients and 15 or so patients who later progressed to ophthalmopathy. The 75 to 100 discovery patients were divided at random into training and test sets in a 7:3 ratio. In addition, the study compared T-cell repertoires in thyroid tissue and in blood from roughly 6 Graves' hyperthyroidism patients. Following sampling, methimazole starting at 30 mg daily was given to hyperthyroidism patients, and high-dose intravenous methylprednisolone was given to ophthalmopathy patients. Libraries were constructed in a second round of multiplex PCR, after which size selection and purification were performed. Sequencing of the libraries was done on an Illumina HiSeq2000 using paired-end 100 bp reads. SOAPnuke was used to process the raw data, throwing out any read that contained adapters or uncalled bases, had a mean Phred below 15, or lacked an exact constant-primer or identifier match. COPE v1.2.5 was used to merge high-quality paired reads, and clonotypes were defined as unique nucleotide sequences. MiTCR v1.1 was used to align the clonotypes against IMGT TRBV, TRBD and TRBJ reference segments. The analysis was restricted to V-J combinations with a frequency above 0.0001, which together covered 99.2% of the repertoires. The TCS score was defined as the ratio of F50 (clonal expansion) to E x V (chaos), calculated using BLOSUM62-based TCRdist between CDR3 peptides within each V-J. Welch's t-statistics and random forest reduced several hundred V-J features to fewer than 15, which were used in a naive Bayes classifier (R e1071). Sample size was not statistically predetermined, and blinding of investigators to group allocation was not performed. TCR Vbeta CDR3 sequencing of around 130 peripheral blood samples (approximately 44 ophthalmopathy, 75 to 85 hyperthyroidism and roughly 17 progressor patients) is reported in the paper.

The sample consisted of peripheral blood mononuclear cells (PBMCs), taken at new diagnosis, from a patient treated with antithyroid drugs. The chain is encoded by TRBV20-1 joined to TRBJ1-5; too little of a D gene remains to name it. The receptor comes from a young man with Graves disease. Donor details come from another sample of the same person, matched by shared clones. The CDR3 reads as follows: CSARDQEIQPQHF. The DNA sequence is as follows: TGCAGTGCTAGAGATCAGGAAATTCAGCCCCAGCATTTT.